These T cell receptor beta chains were read from a single sample in a study of blood T cell repertoires in COVID-19. The table came from immunoSEQ multiplex PCR; TCRdb's copy has only in-frame clones and leaves some out. The table has around 300,000 clones, roughly 90% seen once. Sequenced: peripheral blood. The receptors originated from a woman aged 30 to 39 with COVID-19, enrolled during active disease. Each CDR3 is given with its conserved first and last residue.

j_call,v_call,cdr3_aa
TRBJ2-1,TRBV18,CASSPPIRAYNEQFF
TRBJ2-2,TRBV5-1,CASSDRGVGGTGELFF
TRBJ1-1,TRBV7-2,CASSLGGQGRRAFF
TRBJ2-1,TRBV27,CASSSPGLAVSYNEQFF
TRBJ1-3,TRBV28,CASSSHPTGVGNTIYF
TRBJ1-1,TRBV10-3,CAISAGGMNTEAFF
TRBJ2-1,TRBV7-2,CASSLGRQGTHEQFF
TRBJ2-4,TRBV4-1,CASSQVFGGRVYIQYF
TRBJ2-7,TRBV5-1,CASSLVPTGQIYEQYF
TRBJ1-5,TRBV6-5,CASRLDSNQPQHF
TRBJ1-4,TRBV4-3,CASSRDRGQGEKLFF
TRBJ1-1,TRBV2,CASSETRTENTEAFF